This entry lists 27 T cell receptor beta chains sequenced from one sample in a study of CD8+CD57+ T cells in acquired aplastic anemia. CDR3 and TCR beta VDJ profiling relied on a genomic DNA template. One entry per CDR3 protein results from TCRdb running MiXCR on the reads. The repertoire holds around 68,000 distinct CDR3 sequences, with approximately 51% as singletons. Sequenced: sorted CD4+, CD8+, or CD8+CD57+ T cells (not recorded which) from PBMCs. Source of these receptors: a human donor in good health, serving as a control.

The chain uses TRBV7-2 and TRBJ1-6, with unresolved D. V lost 1 base to trimming and J lost 9 bases, with 7 bases between them. In germline, CDR1 is SGHTA, CDR2 FQGNSA. The CDR3 is 13 residues long. The CDR3 nucleotides read TGTGCCAGCAGCTTAGAGGACGGTTCACCCCTCCACTTT. Protein product: CASSLEDGSPLHF.

In the case of this clonotype: The junction departs from the called germline gene at one end, perhaps through a read error. The chain links TRBV15 to TRBJ2-4; perhaps TRBD1 as D (5 bases). The CDR3 contains 15 residues. Germline V gene lookup returns CDR1 LNHNV and CDR2 YYDKDF (reference sequence). The CDR3, as DNA: TGTGCCACCAGCAGAGAGCTAGGGGAAAAAAACACTCAGTACTTT. Residues: CATSRELGEKNTQYF.

The rearrangement uses TRBV9 and TRBJ1-1, with 7 bases aligning to TRBD1. Germline V gene lookup returns CDR1 SGDLS and CDR2 YYNGEE. Unmatched junction bases numbered 2, after V lost 1 base and J lost 5 bases. The CDR3 is 13 residues long. The CDR3 loop is CASSVLTGTEAFF. The CDR3 coding sequence is TGTGCCAGCAGCGTATTGACAGGGACTGAAGCTTTCTTT. The whole variable domain, filled in from reference TRBV9 and TRBJ1-1, reads DSGVTQTPKHLITATGQRVTLRCSPRSGDLSVYWYQQSLDQGLQFLIQYYNGEERAKGNILERFSAQQFPDLHSELNLSSLELGDSALYFCASSVLTGTEAFFGQGTRLTVV.

This clonotype was counted many times. The chain employs TRBV4-2 and TRBJ1-3, with TRBD1 matching 9 bases. The J segment lost 1 base and the V segment lost 0 bases, leaving 4 bases of the junction unmatched. In germline, CDR1 is LGHNA, CDR2 YNFKEQ. There are 17 residues in the CDR3. CDR3 DNA: TGTGCCAGCAGCCAAGATGGGACAGGGATATCTGGAAACACCATATATTTT. Protein: CASSQDGTGISGNTIYF.

V and J are TRBV24-1 and TRBJ2-1; no firm D call. The germline gives CDR1 KGHDR, CDR2 SFDVKD. The CDR3 has 13 amino acids. Trimming took 0 bases from V and 6 from J, leaving 5 bases between them. This chain's CDR3 is CATSDLLGNEQFF. In DNA form, the CDR3 reads TGTGCCACCAGTGATTTGCTGGGCAATGAGCAGTTCTTC.

This clonotype showed up many times. The chain recombines TRBV27 with TRBJ1-2; maybe TRBD1 (5 bases). Germline V gives CDR1 MNHEY, CDR2 SMNVEV (reference sequence). The CDR3 totals 18 residues. V was pared by 5 bases and J by 0 bases, with 22 bases between. The CDR3 is CASSTRRLGQISNYGYTF. DNA for the CDR3: TGTGCCAGCAGTACTCGACGATTGGGGCAAATATCTAACTATGGCTACACCTTC.

The rearrangement joins TRBV11-3 to TRBJ1-1; TRBD1 matches at 10 bases. V shed 3 bases, J shed 4 bases, and the junction held 5 bases outside the gene matches. The CDR3 sequence is 15 residues long. Germline V gene sequence: CDR1 SGHNT, CDR2 YENEEA. The CDR3 coding sequence is TGTGCCAGCAGCTTGACAGGGGGCGGTATCACTGAAGCTTTCTTT. Encoded protein: CASSLTGGGITEAFF.

Remarks on this clonotype: Given a much more abundant clone one base away, this may be a read error. The chain joins TRBV29-1 to TRBJ1-2; 8 bases fit TRBD1. The germline V gene has CDR1 SQVTM and CDR2 ANQGSEA. The CDR3 totals 13 residues. This chain's CDR3 is CSVSDRDFYGSTF. CDR3 bases: TGCAGCGTATCGGACAGGGACTTCTATGGCTCCACCTTC. Combining the CDR3 with reference TRBV29-1 and TRBJ1-2 gives the whole variable domain SAVISQKPSRDICQRGTSLTIQCQVDSQVTMMFWYRQQPGQSLTLIATANQGSEATYESGFVIDKFPISRPNLTFSTLTVSNMSPEDSSIYLCSVSDRDFYGSTFGSGTRLTVV.

V gene TRBV2 combines with J gene TRBJ2-7; D is unclear. The CDR3 totals 11 residues. Trimming removed 10 bases at V and 0 bases at J, with 7 bases between. Germline V gene data show CDR1 as SNHLY and CDR2 as FYNNEI. CDR3 residues: CATSSSYEQYF. The CDR3 DNA follows: TGTGCCACCTCGAGCTCCTACGAGCAGTACTTC.

The chain links TRBV20-1 to TRBJ1-4; D remains ambiguous. CDR1 and CDR2 from the germline V gene are DFQATT and SNEGSKA (reference sequence). Trimming pared 6 bases from V and 7 bases from J, leaving 12 bases between. This CDR3 has 12 residues. This chain's CDR3 is CSAGGGPEKLFF. The DNA of the CDR3 is TGCAGTGCGGGAGGTGGACCTGAAAAACTGTTTTTT.

This clonotype was seen more than once but under ten times. Just one base apart from a much larger clone, this may be a read error. The chain combines TRBV11-1 with TRBJ2-1, with TRBD2 matching over 10 bases. The V and J ends lost 1 base and 4 bases, in that order; junction bases with no gene match: 7. CDR1 is SGHAT, CDR2 FQDESV, per germline (reference sequence). The CDR3 extends over 17 amino acids. The CDR3 protein is CASSLVGASGSYNEQFF. CDR3 DNA: TGTGCCAGCAGCTTAGTGGGGGCTAGCGGGAGTTACAATGAGCAGTTCTTC.

The chain joins TRBV11-2 to TRBJ2-3; no firm D call. Trimming took off 0 bases at V and 6 bases at J, with 10 bases between the two ends. Germline V gene data show CDR1 as SGHAT and CDR2 as FQNNGV. The CDR3 totals 14 residues. The CDR3 sequence is CASSLDPLTDTQYF. The CDR3 nucleotides are TGTGCCAGCAGCTTAGACCCACTCACGGATACGCAGTATTTT.

The V gene is TRBV11-2, the J gene TRBJ1-6; 7 bases line up with TRBD1. Per germline, CDR1 SGHAT and CDR2 FQNNGV. The length of the CDR3 is 16 residues. Trimming took 4 bases from V and 7 from J; bases not matched to a gene: 10. The CDR3 region is CASSYRGQTPNSPLHF. The CDR3 DNA follows: TGTGCCAGCAGCTATAGGGGGCAGACCCCCAATTCACCCCTCCACTTT.

Many counts were recorded for this clonotype. The chain is built from TRBV7-9 and TRBJ1-4, with a possible D match to TRBD1 (6 bases). CDR3 length equals 19 residues. V lost 4 bases and J 7 bases, leaving 28 bases between the germline ends. Germline CDR1 is SEHNR and CDR2 is FQNEAQ (reference sequence). This CDR3 reads CASSSELDRLIVGSEKLFF. The DNA of the CDR3 is TGTGCCAGCAGCTCCGAACTAGACAGGTTAATCGTCGGAAGTGAAAAACTGTTTTTT.

Many counts were recorded for this clonotype. V usage is TRBV6-1 and J usage is TRBJ2-5; D is unresolved. Germline V lookup: CDR1 MNHNS, CDR2 SASEGT. Trimming cost V 2 bases and J 6 bases, with 13 bases left between them. CDR3 size: 14 residues. CDR3 region: CASSELPEVQTQYF. CDR3 coding DNA: TGTGCCAGCAGTGAATTACCAGAGGTGCAGACCCAGTACTTC.

This clonotype has ten or more counts. The chain uses TRBV6-5 and TRBJ1-2; D unresolved. CDR1 and CDR2 from the germline V gene are MNHEY and SVGAGI. V was shortened by 2 bases and J by 4 bases, with 11 bases between the two germline ends. This CDR3 region has 14 residues. The CDR3 DNA reads TGTGCCAGCAGTTACGCACCGGGATCCTATGGCTACACCTTC. It encodes CASSYAPGSYGYTF.

CDR3 protein: CASSVAGHKEETQYF. CDR3 sequence (DNA): TGTGCCAGCAGTGTCGCGGGACACAAAGAAGAGACCCAGTACTTC. This chain links TRBV2 with TRBJ2-5, with D possibly called TRBD1 or TRBD2 (6 bases each). Germline V gene sequence: CDR1 SNHLY, CDR2 FYNNEI. This CDR3 contains 15 residues. Trimming stripped 4 bases from V and 3 bases from J, with 15 bases between.

Comments on this clonotype: One end of the junction varies from germline; a read error may be responsible. This chain links TRBV24-1 with TRBJ2-7; tentatively, D is TRBD1 (5 bases). In germline, CDR1 is KGHDR, CDR2 SFDVKD. The CDR3 totals 15 residues. The CDR3 loop is CAISESRLGVHEQYF. CDR3 nucleotide sequence: TGTGCCATCAGTGAGTCGCGGCTAGGGGTCCACGAGCAGTACTTC.

The gene calls are TRBV29-1 and TRBJ1-1; D unresolved. The germline gives CDR1 SQVTM, CDR2 ANQGSEA. V lost 6 bases, J lost 4 bases, and 15 bases lay in between. The CDR3 loop spans 13 amino acids. The CDR3: CSVSRRVSTEAFF. The CDR3 DNA reads TGCAGCGTCTCAAGGAGGGTTAGCACTGAAGCTTTCTTT.

This clonotype showed up many times. The chain employs TRBV4-2 and TRBJ1-5; D is uncertain. Per germline, CDR1 LGHNA and CDR2 YNFKEQ. The CDR3 length is 15 residues. V was pared by 3 bases and J by 6 bases, with 15 bases between. The CDR3: CASSQGDGSTQPQHF. The CDR3 region has the DNA TGTGCCAGCAGCCAGGGCGACGGATCAACTCAGCCCCAGCATTTT.

The V call is TRBV10-2, the J call TRBJ2-7; D is ambiguous. Trimming stripped 0 bases from V and 3 bases from J, with 15 bases between. The CDR3 sequence is 16 residues long. In germline, CDR1 is WSHSY, CDR2 SAAADI. The CDR3 is CASSESYRVKDYEQYF. The CDR3 region has the DNA TGCGCCAGCAGTGAGTCGTATCGGGTGAAAGACTACGAGCAGTACTTC.

The chain recombines TRBV29-1 with TRBJ2-7, with 11 bases lining up with TRBD1. This CDR3 region has 12 residues. V gave up 8 bases and J gave up 7 bases; unmatched junction bases: 7. Germline V CDR1 and CDR2: SQVTM, ANQGSEA. CDR3 nucleotides: TGCAGCAGGGGACAGGGGGGGTTGGAGCAGTACTTC. Protein: CSRGQGGLEQYF.

The chain carries TRBV29-1 and TRBJ2-3; tentative D call: TRBD2 (6 bases). The V gene lost 6 bases and the J gene lost 0 bases, with 13 bases spanning the gap. Germline lookup yields CDR1 SQVTM and CDR2 ANQGSEA. This CDR3 region has 14 residues. CDR3 nucleotides: TGCAGCGTATCCGGGGGTGGTAGCACAGATACGCAGTATTTT. Translated: CSVSGGGSTDTQYF.

The genes are TRBV19 and TRBJ2-7; maybe TRBD1 (6 bases). V gave up 4 bases and J gave up 2 bases, with 12 bases separating them. The CDR3 has 14 residues. Per the germline V gene, CDR1 is LNHDA and CDR2 is SQIVND (reference sequence). The CDR3 here is CASSTGQRTYEQYF. The CDR3 coding sequence is TGTGCCAGTAGTACAGGACAGAGGACCTACGAGCAGTACTTC.

This clonotype was counted ten times or more. V gene TRBV20-1 combines with J gene TRBJ2-7; TRBD2 agrees at 7 bases. Germline V gene lookup returns CDR1 DFQATT and CDR2 SNEGSKA (reference sequence). The trim removed 0 bases at V and 3 bases at J, leaving 14 bases unmatched. The CDR3 consists of 17 residues. In DNA form, the CDR3 reads TGCAGTGCTAGAGATCCGATTAACGGCGGGAGTGGCTACGAGCAGTACTTC. Amino acids: CSARDPINGGSGYEQYF.

The gene calls are TRBV20-1 and TRBJ1-2; weak D call: TRBD1 (6 bases). The length of the CDR3 is 13 residues. Germline CDR1 reads DFQATT; CDR2 reads SNEGSKA (reference sequence). V shed 4 bases and J shed 2 bases, with 11 bases lying between them. Here the CDR3 DNA reads TGCAGTGCTATACAGGGAAACAACTATGGCTACACCTTC. This encodes CSAIQGNNYGYTF.

The chain combines TRBV29-1 with TRBJ2-5; 8 bases line up with TRBD1. The V gene end was trimmed by 1 base and the J gene end by 5 bases; junction bases not matched to a gene: 9. This CDR3 has 15 amino acids. Germline V gene lookup returns CDR1 SQVTM and CDR2 ANQGSEA. CDR3 amino acids: CSVEVSWTGQETQYF. Here the CDR3 DNA reads TGCAGCGTTGAAGTTTCCTGGACAGGGCAGGAGACCCAGTACTTC.